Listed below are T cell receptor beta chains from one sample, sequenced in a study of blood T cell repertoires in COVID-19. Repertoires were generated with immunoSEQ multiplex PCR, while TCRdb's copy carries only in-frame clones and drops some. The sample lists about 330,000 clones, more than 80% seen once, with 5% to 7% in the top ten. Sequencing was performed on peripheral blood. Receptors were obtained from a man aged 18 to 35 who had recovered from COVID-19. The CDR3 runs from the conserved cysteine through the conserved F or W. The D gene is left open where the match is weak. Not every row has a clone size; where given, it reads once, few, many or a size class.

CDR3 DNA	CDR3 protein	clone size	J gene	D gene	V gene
TGTGCCATCAGTGAGTCAACAGCGGTCTATGGCTACACCTTC	CAISESTAVYGYTF	NA	TRBJ1-2	NA	TRBV10-3
TGTGCCACCAGCAGAGATCCGGGAACAGGGGTCTACGAGCAGTACTTC	CATSRDPGTGVYEQYF	NA	TRBJ2-7	TRBD1	TRBV15
TGTGCCAGCAGGGTTCAGGGGAGTTGCAATCAGCCCCAGCATTTT	CASRVQGSCNQPQHF	NA	TRBJ1-5	NA	TRBV9
TGTGCCAGCAGCTGGGGGGACGGCACAGCTAACTATGGCTACACCTTC	CASSWGDGTANYGYTF	NA	TRBJ1-2	NA	TRBV5-6
TGTGCCAGCACCCCAAGCGAGCGCTCCTACGAGCAGTACTTC	CASTPSERSYEQYF	NA	TRBJ2-7	NA	TRBV6-6
TGCGCCAGCAGCTTGGTTGGCAGCTCCTACGAGCAGTACTTC	CASSLVGSSYEQYF	NA	TRBJ2-7	NA	TRBV5-1
TGTGCCAGTACCTCAGGAGGTTCAGCTTTCTTT	CASTSGGSAFF	NA	TRBJ1-1	NA	TRBV19
TGTGCCAGCAGGTCGCCAGGGGGCGGGTATGGCTACACCTTC	CASRSPGGGYGYTF	few	TRBJ1-2	TRBD1	TRBV28
TGTGCCAGCAGGACAGGGAGTGAAAAACTGTTTTTT	CASRTGSEKLFF	NA	TRBJ1-4	TRBD1	TRBV6-5
TGTGCCAGTAGCGGACAGGGAGTCTATGGCTACACCTTC	CASSGQGVYGYTF	NA	TRBJ1-2	TRBD1	TRBV19
TGTGCCAGCAGCTCACGGAAGCAGGAGGGGCCGGGATACACCATATATTTT	CASSSRKQEGPGYTIYF	NA	TRBJ1-3	NA	TRBV7-9
TGTGCCAGCAGCTCCCGACAGGGCACTAGCGGGAGCACAAACACCGGGGAGCTGTTTTTT	CASSSRQGTSGSTNTGELFF	NA	TRBJ2-2	TRBD2	TRBV9
TGTGCCTGGAACAGGGAAGGAAACGAGCAGTACTTC	CAWNREGNEQYF	NA	TRBJ2-7	NA	TRBV30
TGCAGCGCCCGGGACAGGGGTACCTATGGCTACACCTTC	CSARDRGTYGYTF	few	TRBJ1-2	TRBD1	TRBV29-1
TGTGCCAGCAGCCCGGAGGTCGTAGTCTACGAGCAGTACTTC	CASSPEVVVYEQYF	once	TRBJ2-7	NA	TRBV7-2
TGTGCCAGCAGCCAGCCCAACACCGAAAAACTGTTTTTT	CASSQPNTEKLFF	NA	TRBJ1-4	NA	TRBV14
TGTGCCAGCAGCCTAACGGGGGGGGTCCCCTACAATGAGCAGTTCTTC	CASSLTGGVPYNEQFF	NA	TRBJ2-1	TRBD2	TRBV7-9
TGCGCCAGCAGCCAAGATGAGCAGGGGCGTTCACCCCTCCACTTT	CASSQDEQGRSPLHF	once	TRBJ1-6	NA	TRBV4-3
TGTGCCAGCAGCTTATCGGGGGTAATGAACACTGAAGCTTTCTTT	CASSLSGVMNTEAFF	once	TRBJ1-1	NA	TRBV11-2
TGCAGTGCTAGCTCCCAAGAGACCCAGTACTTC	CSASSQETQYF	NA	TRBJ2-5	NA	TRBV20-1
TGTGCCAGCAGCACCTCAGATCTCGAGACCCAGTACTTC	CASSTSDLETQYF	NA	TRBJ2-5	NA	TRBV7-2
TGTGCCAGCAGCCCTGGACTAGCGGGCTACAATGAGCAGTTCTTC	CASSPGLAGYNEQFF	NA	TRBJ2-1	TRBD2	TRBV7-3
TGTGCCAGCAGTGACCGGGACAGGGTGAACACTGAAGCTTTCTTT	CASSDRDRVNTEAFF	NA	TRBJ1-1	TRBD1	TRBV6-1
TGTGCCAGCAGCTCTCCTGGGACAGCCTCTGGAAACACCATATATTTT	CASSSPGTASGNTIYF	once	TRBJ1-3	TRBD1	TRBV7-9
TGTGCCAGCAGTTACTCGACAGTGTTCTCCTACAATGAGCAGTTCTTC	CASSYSTVFSYNEQFF	NA	TRBJ2-1	NA	TRBV6-5
TGTGCCAGCGCCCCGGGAAGGGTGGGTGGCTACACCTTC	CASAPGRVGGYTF	once	TRBJ1-2	NA	TRBV27
TGTGCCAGCACCGACAGGGGGAATGAAAAACTGTTTTTT	CASTDRGNEKLFF	NA	TRBJ1-4	TRBD1	TRBV6-6
TGTGCCAGTAGTACTTCCGGGGTCCGCACAGATACGCAGTATTTT	CASSTSGVRTDTQYF	NA	TRBJ2-3	NA	TRBV19
TGTGCCAGCGGGCGGGAGGGATCCTACAATGAGCAGTTCTTC	CASGREGSYNEQFF	NA	TRBJ2-1	TRBD2	TRBV6-5
TGTGCCAGCAGCGTAGAGTCCGGGACAGGGGGTTCCTACGAGCAGTACTTC	CASSVESGTGGSYEQYF	NA	TRBJ2-7	TRBD1	TRBV9
TGTGCCAGCAGCCGGGACAGCCTCCAAGAGACCCAGTACTTC	CASSRDSLQETQYF	NA	TRBJ2-5	TRBD1	TRBV7-9
TGTGCCAGCAGTTCAGGGGTAGATACGCAGTATTTT	CASSSGVDTQYF	NA	TRBJ2-3	NA	TRBV12-3/TRBV12-4
TGTGCCAGCAGTCTATCGACAGCACTCCAAGAGACCCAGTACTTC	CASSLSTALQETQYF	NA	TRBJ2-5	NA	TRBV27
TGTGCCAGTAGCCCAGGACAAAACACTGAAGCTTTCTTT	CASSPGQNTEAFF	NA	TRBJ1-1	NA	TRBV19